The next 24 T cell receptor beta chains were all read from a single sample in a study of OX40 agonist ivuxolimab in advanced cancers. Measured with immunoSEQ multiplex PCR; TCRdb has only the in-frame clones, and not every one. This table holds 120,000 or so clones, 93% found once. The sample consisted of CD4+ or CD8+ T cells sorted from blood, taken in a trial of the OX40 agonist ivuxolimab. Source of these receptors: an adult with an advanced solid tumor such as melanoma, head and neck, liver or kidney cancer.

V and J are TRBV7-2 and TRBJ2-7; TRBD2 might be the D (5 bases). Germline V gives CDR1 SGHTA, CDR2 FQGNSA. The CDR3 runs 15 residues. V lost 2 bases to trimming and J lost 0 bases, with 11 bases between them. The CDR3 coding sequence is TGTGCCAGCAGCTTAAGAGGGAGCCCCTCCTACGAGCAGTACTTC. Amino acids: CASSLRGSPSYEQYF.

This clone was found a few times. This chain connects TRBV7-9 to TRBJ1-2; D is ambiguous. The V end lost 2 bases, the J end lost 3 bases, and 13 bases lay between the germline ends. The V gene's germline CDR1 is SEHNR and CDR2 FQNEAQ (reference sequence). This CDR3 region has 15 residues. The CDR3 DNA is TGTGCCAGCAGCTTAACGGGCGCGCGGTACTATGGCTACACCTTC. Amino acid sequence: CASSLTGARYYGYTF.

V usage is TRBV7-9 and J usage is TRBJ1-4; D ambiguous. The CDR3 covers 15 residues. CDR1 SEHNR and CDR2 FQNEAQ come from the germline V gene (reference sequence). Trimming shortened V by 5 bases and J by 3 bases, and 13 bases separated the two germline ends. The CDR3 region is CASSREPAANEKLFF. The DNA for the CDR3 is TGTGCCAGCAGCCGAGAGCCAGCGGCTAATGAAAAACTGTTTTTT.

The chain is built from TRBV4-1 and TRBJ1-2; TRBD1 is a possible D gene (6 bases). Germline CDR1 reads MGHRA; CDR2 reads YSYEKL. The CDR3 runs 15 residues. Trimming left V 0 bases short and J 4 bases short, with 12 bases between. The DNA for the CDR3 is TGCGCCAGCAGCCAAGATCCCAACAGGGCCTATGGCTACACCTTC. Its translation: CASSQDPNRAYGYTF.

The CDR3 reads CASSPMGEAEKLFF. The CDR3 DNA follows: TGTGCCAGCTCACCAATGGGGGAAGCTGAAAAACTGTTTTTT. This chain joins TRBV18 and TRBJ1-4; D might be TRBD1 (5 bases). The CDR3 runs to 14 residues. Germline V lookup: CDR1 KGHSH, CDR2 LQKENI. The ends were cut back, 2 bases at V and 7 bases at J, with 11 bases in the middle.

The chain couples TRBV6-5 to TRBJ2-2; D gene unclear. V was trimmed by 4 bases and J by 6 bases, leaving 9 bases between them. The germline CDR1 and CDR2 sequences are MNHEY and SVGAGI. The CDR3 contains 13 residues. The CDR3 loop is CASSSRPSGELFF. The CDR3, as DNA: TGTGCCAGCAGTTCTCGACCGTCCGGGGAGCTGTTTTTT.

The gene calls are TRBV29-1 and TRBJ2-7, with TRBD1 identical over 8 bases. The CDR3 spans 16 residues. The ends lost 0 bases at V and 4 bases at J; junction bases unmatched: 11. Germline CDR1 is SQVTM and CDR2 is ANQGSEA. Here the CDR3 reads CSVEDPSRGPGYEQYF. CDR3 nucleotide sequence: TGCAGCGTTGAAGATCCCTCCAGGGGGCCGGGGTACGAGCAGTACTTC.

The chain combines TRBV7-2 with TRBJ2-7, with 7 bases fitting TRBD1. Germline V gene lookup returns CDR1 SGHTA and CDR2 FQGNSA. V gave up 5 bases and J gave up 1 base; unmatched junction bases: 8. The CDR3 is 15 residues long. CDR3 bases: TGTGCCAGCAGCCCTGATGGGACAGCGTCCTACGAGCAGTACTTC. Its translation: CASSPDGTASYEQYF. The entire variable domain, with the rest obtained from reference TRBV7-2 and TRBJ2-7, is as follows: GAGVSQSPSNKVTEKGKDVELRCDPISGHTALYWYRQSLGQGLEFLIYFQGNSAPDKSGLPSDRFSAERTGGSVSTLTIQRTQQEDSAVYLCASSPDGTASYEQYFGPGTRLTVT.

The V call is TRBV7-2, the J call TRBJ2-7; D gene unclear. Germline assignment: CDR1 SGHTA and CDR2 FQGNSA. The CDR3 has 11 residues. The germline V and J ends were trimmed by 2 bases and 6 bases, with 5 bases remaining between them. DNA for the CDR3: TGTGCCAGCAGCTTACAGGTCGAGCAGTACTTC. It translates to CASSLQVEQYF.

In this sample, this clone turned up once. V usage is TRBV18 and J usage is TRBJ1-1; D remains ambiguous. V was pared by 0 bases and J by 1 base, with 9 bases between. This CDR3 has 15 amino acids. The V gene's germline CDR1 is KGHSH and CDR2 LQKENI. The CDR3, as DNA: TGTGCCAGCTCACCACCTCAGGAGAAGAACACTGAAGCTTTCTTT. This sequence encodes CASSPPQEKNTEAFF.

The V gene is TRBV9, the J gene TRBJ2-5; D is possibly TRBD1 or TRBD2 (5 bases each). Trimming took 4 bases from V and 4 from J, leaving 14 bases between them. The CDR3 runs to 14 residues. Per the germline V gene, CDR1 is SGDLS and CDR2 is YYNGEE. CDR3 sequence reads: CASSFGGSGETQYF. CDR3 bases: TGTGCCAGCAGCTTTGGGGGTTCGGGAGAGACCCAGTACTTC.

The genes are TRBV6-6 and TRBJ2-5; 7 bases agree with TRBD1. V gave up 2 bases and J gave up 5 bases; unmatched junction bases: 5. Germline-derived CDR1 and CDR2 are MNHNY and SVGAGI (reference sequence). The CDR3 runs 14 residues. This CDR3 reads CASSYTGRGETQYF. The DNA for the CDR3 is TGTGCCAGCAGTTACACAGGCAGGGGGGAGACCCAGTACTTC.

This rearrangement joins TRBV6-6 to TRBJ1-3; 7 bases match TRBD1. Trimming cost V 6 bases and J 2 bases; bases outside gene matches: 7. This CDR3 contains 15 residues. CDR1 and CDR2 (germline): MNHNY, SVGAGI (reference sequence). CDR3 amino acids: CASSKPTGAGNTIYF. The CDR3, as DNA: TGTGCCAGCAGCAAACCTACAGGGGCTGGAAACACCATATATTTT.

The chain is built from TRBV7-2 and TRBJ2-5, with 7 positions matching TRBD2. Germline V gene lookup returns CDR1 SGHTA and CDR2 FQGNSA. V lost 7 bases, J lost 5 bases, and 10 bases stayed unmatched. CDR3 length equals 14 residues. In DNA, the CDR3 is TGTGCCAGCACCCGCGGCGGGAGCAGTGAGACCCAGTACTTC. It codes for CASTRGGSSETQYF.

The V gene is TRBV7-3, the J gene TRBJ2-2, with a tentative D call TRBD2 (6 bases). The CDR3 totals 14 residues. Germline V lookup: CDR1 SGHTA, CDR2 FQGTGA. Trimming left V 7 bases short and J 7 bases short, with 16 bases between. The CDR3 DNA follows: TGTGCCAGCACCGCGGCCTTGCGGGGCGGGGAGCTGTTTTTT. Protein product: CASTAALRGGELFF.

In DNA form, the CDR3 reads TGTGCCAGTAGGGGGACTTCAAATGCGAACACTGAAGCTTTCTTT. This codes for CASRGTSNANTEAFF. This chain uses TRBV19 with TRBJ1-1; TRBD1 is a possible D gene (5 bases). The CDR3 runs to 15 residues. V gave up 6 bases and J gave up 1 base, with 15 bases separating them. Germline V CDR1 and CDR2: LNHDA, SQIVND (reference sequence).

This clone came up once. The rearrangement joins TRBV28 to TRBJ1-1, with TRBD1 as a possible D gene (5 bases). From germline, CDR1 is MDHEN and CDR2 SYDVKM. This CDR3 contains 11 residues. V dropped 3 bases and J dropped 10 bases, with 9 bases sitting between them. Here the CDR3 reads CASSFQRGAFF. CDR3 in DNA: TGTGCCAGCAGTTTTCAGAGGGGAGCTTTCTTT.

This chain uses TRBV30 with TRBJ2-2; D uncertain. Germline V gene data show CDR1 as GTSNPN and CDR2 as SVGIG (reference sequence). The V end lost 1 base, the J end lost 5 bases, and 20 bases lay between the germline ends. The CDR3 runs 17 residues. The CDR3 coding sequence is TGTGCCTGGAGTGCCTTGACACCTTTGGGTCGAACCGGGGAGCTGTTTTTT. It translates to CAWSALTPLGRTGELFF.

The V and J genes are TRBV6-5 and TRBJ2-7; the D call may be TRBD1 or TRBD2 (5 bases each). V was clipped by 6 bases and J by 5 bases, with 8 bases between them. CDR1 and CDR2 from the germline V gene are MNHEY and SVGAGI. The CDR3 consists of 11 residues. The CDR3: CASSRDHEQYF. CDR3 nucleotides: TGTGCCAGCAGCAGGGACCACGAGCAGTACTTC.

The chain uses TRBV2 and TRBJ2-3, with D perhaps matching TRBD1 (6 bases). The V end lost 9 bases, the J end lost 4 bases, and 14 bases lay between the germline ends. The germline CDR1 and CDR2 sequences are SNHLY and FYNNEI. This CDR3 contains 13 residues. The CDR3 is CASDRREADTQYF. In DNA form, the CDR3 reads TGTGCCAGTGACAGGCGAGAGGCAGATACGCAGTATTTT.

The rearrangement links TRBV9 to TRBJ2-3, with 9 bases fitting TRBD2. This CDR3 is 15 amino acids long. The junction had 4 bases not matched to a gene; V was cut back by 0 bases and J by 5 bases. Per the germline V gene, CDR1 is SGDLS and CDR2 is YYNGEE. This CDR3 is CASSVAGLAVDTQYF. The CDR3 DNA is TGTGCCAGCAGCGTAGCGGGACTAGCCGTAGATACGCAGTATTTT.

The V and J genes are TRBV5-1 and TRBJ2-7; D possibly corresponds to TRBD1 (6 bases). Germline CDR1 SGHRS, CDR2 YFSETQ. This CDR3 contains 14 residues. V lost 4 bases and J lost 1, with 12 bases in between. The CDR3 DNA follows: TGCGCCAGCAGCCCCCGGGACACATCCTACGAGCAGTACTTC. Translation gives CASSPRDTSYEQYF.

The V call is TRBV10-3, the J call TRBJ2-7; D uncertain. Trimming removed 3 bases from V and 0 bases from J, with 12 bases in between. The CDR3 totals 15 residues. CDR1 is ENHRY, CDR2 SYGVKD, per germline. CDR3 bases: TGTGCCATCAGTGAAAAGACTCCGAGCTCCTACGAGCAGTACTTC. Protein product: CAISEKTPSSYEQYF.

V and J are TRBV5-6 and TRBJ2-3; D ambiguous. Trimming stripped 4 bases from V and 5 bases from J, with 8 bases between. This CDR3 is 12 amino acids long. Per the germline V gene, CDR1 is SGHDT and CDR2 is YYEEEE. In DNA form, the CDR3 reads TGTGCCAGCAGCCAGATACGAGATACGCAGTATTTT. This encodes CASSQIRDTQYF. Full variable domain (missing parts from reference TRBV5-6 and TRBJ2-3): DAGVTQSPTHLIKTRGQQVTLRCSPKSGHDTVSWYQQALGQGPQFIFQYYEEEERQRGNFPDRFSGHQFPNYSSELNVNALLLGDSALYLCASSQIRDTQYFGPGTRLTVL.